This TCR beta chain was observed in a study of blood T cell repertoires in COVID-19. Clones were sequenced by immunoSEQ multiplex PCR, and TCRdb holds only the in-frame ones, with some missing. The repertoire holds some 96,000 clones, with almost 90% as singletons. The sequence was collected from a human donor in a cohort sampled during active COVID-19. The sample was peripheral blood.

The CDR3 loop is CASSDTGDSGANVLTF. In DNA, the CDR3 is TGTGCCAGCAGTGACACAGGGGACTCTGGGGCCAACGTCCTGACTTTC. This chain uses TRBV6-4 with TRBJ2-6, with 7 bases fitting TRBD1. V lost 2 bases and J lost 0; bases outside the gene matches: 1. Germline V CDR1 and CDR2: MRHNA, SNTAGT. The CDR3 is made up of 16 amino acids.